The 7 T cell receptor beta chains below come from one sample, sequenced in a study of blood T cell repertoires in COVID-19. The repertoire was sequenced with immunoSEQ multiplex PCR; TCRdb's copy has only in-frame clones and lacks some. The repertoire has roughly 150,000 clones, about 81% of them found once; the top ten carry roughly a tenth. Source material: peripheral blood. Receptor source: a human donor in a cohort sampled during active COVID-19.

The V gene is TRBV19, the J gene TRBJ1-5; D not resolved. The germline gives CDR1 LNHDA, CDR2 SQIVND (reference sequence). V lost 4 bases to trimming and J lost 0 bases, with 16 bases between them. The CDR3 contains 17 residues. Here the CDR3 DNA reads TGTGCCAGTAGTAGTAAAACAGCACACCTTAGCAATCAGCCCCAGCATTTT. It codes for CASSSKTAHLSNQPQHF.

In its sample, this clone was seen once. V usage is TRBV7-2 and J usage is TRBJ2-3; 10 bases align to TRBD2. Germline lookup yields CDR1 SGHTA and CDR2 FQGNSA. After removal of 8 bases from V and 5 bases from J, the junction contained 16 bases not matched to a gene. The CDR3 consists of 17 residues. In DNA form, the CDR3 reads TGTGCCAGCCGCCCCGGGCCGAGCGGGGGGGCGGTAGATACGCAGTATTTT. Its translation is CASRPGPSGGAVDTQYF. Full variable domain (outside the CDR3, taken from reference TRBV7-2 and TRBJ2-3): GAGVSQSPSNKVTEKGKDVELRCDPISGHTALYWYRQSLGQGLEFLIYFQGNSAPDKSGLPSDRFSAERTGGSVSTLTIQRTQQEDSAVYLCASRPGPSGGAVDTQYFGPGTRLTVL.

Here the CDR3 DNA reads TGCGCCAGCAGCCGCGACAGGGGCTCTGGAAACACCATATATTTT. Protein: CASSRDRGSGNTIYF. The rearrangement joins TRBV4-3 to TRBJ1-3, with 8 bases identical to TRBD1. The CDR3 has 15 residues. J was trimmed by 0 bases and V by 4 bases; bases with no gene match: 2. CDR1 and CDR2 from the germline V gene are LGHNA and YSLEER.

The chain joins TRBV9 to TRBJ1-6; the D is unclear. Germline V gene lookup returns CDR1 SGDLS and CDR2 YYNGEE. V shed 4 bases and J shed 6 bases, with 11 bases lying between them. The CDR3 is 14 amino acids. The CDR3 loop is CASSSREANSPLHF. The CDR3 DNA sequence: TGTGCCAGCAGCTCCCGGGAGGCTAATTCACCCCTCCACTTT.

Here the CDR3 reads CASRNAGTGFNYGYTF. In nucleotides, the CDR3 is TGTGCCAGCAGAAATGCCGGGACAGGATTTAACTATGGCTACACCTTC. The rearrangement uses TRBV28 and TRBJ1-2, with 8 bases fitting TRBD1. The junction had 10 bases not matched to a gene; V was cut back by 6 bases and J by 1 base. The CDR3 consists of 16 residues. Germline V gene data show CDR1 as MDHEN and CDR2 as SYDVKM.

This clone was detected a few times. The rearrangement uses TRBV2 and TRBJ2-6, with a tentative D call TRBD1 (5 bases). Germline V gene lookup returns CDR1 SNHLY and CDR2 FYNNEI. The CDR3 loop spans 15 amino acids. V lost 6 bases to trimming and J lost 1 base, with 10 bases between them. CDR3 sequence: CASRQGFSGANVLTF. For the CDR3, the DNA is TGTGCCAGCAGGCAGGGCTTTTCTGGGGCCAACGTCCTGACTTTC. Combining the CDR3 with reference TRBV2 and TRBJ2-6 gives the whole variable domain EPEVTQTPSHQVTQMGQEVILRCVPISNHLYFYWYRQILGQKVEFLVSFYNNEISEKSEIFDDQFSVERPDGSNFTLKIRSTKLEDSAMYFCASRQGFSGANVLTFGAGSRLTVL.

The chain employs TRBV19 and TRBJ1-2; D is uncertain. Germline assignment: CDR1 LNHDA and CDR2 SQIVND (reference sequence). This CDR3 is 14 amino acids long. V lost 5 bases and J lost 10, with 20 bases in between. CDR3 in amino acids: CASSPPTWQLTYTF. The DNA for the CDR3 is TGTGCCAGTAGTCCGCCGACATGGCAGCTGACCTACACCTTC.